The clone carrying this T cell receptor (beta chain) was detected only a few times. As yet, its antigen is unknown. This specimen comes from a study of identical twins. Study-wide points: In zero-insertion analyses, partial confounding could arise from invariant MAIT and iNKT cells. Out-of-frame beta sequences exhibited a weaker degree of excess twin sharing. Models predicted too little out-of-frame TCR alpha sharing in monozygotic twins.

Healthy Caucasians, and only they, were the donors. Using its own MiXCR run on the 5' RACE reads, TCRdb lists one record per CDR3 protein. The repertoire holds some 660,000 distinct CDR3 sequences, 8.5% to 9% seen once, with around 0.98% in the top ten. V lost 0 bases to trimming and J lost 5 bases; unmatched junction nucleotides: 4. The CDR3 runs 15 residues. CDR1 is SGHTA, CDR2 FQGNSA, per germline. The same sample was also studied in work on yellow fever vaccine responses in identical twins.

Material: PBMCs. The V call is TRBV7-2, the J call TRBJ2-7, with TRBD2 identical over 10 bases. This TCR came from a woman under 30 in good health. The CDR3 DNA reads as TGTGCCAGCAGCTTAGCTAGCGGGGGGCGAGACGAGCAGTACTTC. It specifies CASSLASGGRDEQYF. The full variable domain, completed using reference TRBV7-2 and TRBJ2-7, is GAGVSQSPSNKVTEKGKDVELRCDPISGHTALYWYRQSLGQGLEFLIYFQGNSAPDKSGLPSDRFSAERTGGSVSTLTIQRTQQEDSAVYLCASSLASGGRDEQYFGPGTRLTVT.